This TCR beta chain was found in a study of cytomegalovirus exposure and HLA in healthy donors. Germline CDR1 KGHSH, CDR2 LQKENI. The CDR3 is 15 amino acids. V shed 6 bases, J shed 3 bases, and the junction held 4 bases outside the gene matches. As to this clone: Its target is not known.

Study outcomes and limitations: In a later analysis, common viral pathogens appeared linked to several of the most significant clusters. CMV serostatus stood as the only immune exposure information on hand. One variant, a missense change in DCLRE1C, was linked in a later analysis to TCR beta V- and J-gene trimming.

Use of 60 Vbeta and 13 Jbeta primers characterized the PCR. Repertoires were generated with immunoSEQ multiplex PCR, while TCRdb's copy carries only in-frame clones and drops some. This sample has 160,000 or so clones; about 85% occur once, and the top ten carry about 1.5%. What was sequenced was PBMCs. This TCR was recovered from a man aged 50-59 years in good health and CMV-seropositive. The genes are TRBV18 and TRBJ2-1; 11 bases line up with TRBD2. The CDR3 DNA reads as TGTGCCAGCTCGTCCGGGACTAGCGGCTACAATGAGCAGTTCTTC. Translation gives CASSSGTSGYNEQFF. The full variable domain, in which reference TRBV18 and TRBJ2-1 provide the parts outside the CDR3, is NAGVMQNPRHLVRRRGQEARLRCSPMKGHSHVYWYRQLPEEGLKFMVYLQKENIIDESGMPKERFSAEFPKEGPSILRIQQVVRGDSAAYFCASSSGTSGYNEQFFGPGTRLTVL.